The 31 T cell receptor beta chains below come from one sample, sequenced in a study of blood T cell repertoires in COVID-19 (dated by TCRdb to the early 2020s). The library was generated by the immunoSEQ multiplex PCR assay. TCRdb holds this immuneACCESS table with in-frame rearrangements only. Some clones are missing; in checked studies, unresolved V genes explain under half, and the rest has no known cause. A total of 300,000 to 400,000 clones appear in this sample, around 90% of them only once. The ten biggest clones cover 1% of the sample. Sequenced input: peripheral blood. Every receptor here comes from a man aged 50-59 years with active or convalescent COVID-19.

This clone was seen a single time. J is TRBJ2-1 and V is TRBV3-1 (or the pseudogene TRBV3-2); 8 bases line up with TRBD2. Germline CDR1 is LGHDT and CDR2 is YNNKEL (reference sequence). This CDR3 is built from 15 residues. Trimming at V came to 1 base and at J to 9 bases, leaving 8 bases not matched to a gene. This CDR3 is CASSQVGSGGGEQFF. CDR3 DNA sequence: TGTGCCAGCAGCCAAGTAGGCAGCGGGGGAGGTGAGCAGTTCTTC.

The chain employs TRBV5-6 and TRBJ2-3; 14 bases match TRBD2. Germline V gene lookup returns CDR1 SGHDT and CDR2 YYEEEE. V was clipped by 4 bases and J by 4 bases; unmatched bases: 2. This CDR3 region has 15 residues. CDR3 in amino acids: CASSRLAGGPDTQYF. CDR3 nucleotides: TGTGCCAGCAGCCGACTAGCGGGAGGGCCAGATACGCAGTATTTT.

This clone appeared a few times. J is TRBJ1-1 and V is TRBV5-1; D ambiguous. V was trimmed by 4 bases and J by 1 base, leaving 14 bases between them. This CDR3 spans 15 amino acids. Looked up from germline, CDR1 is SGHRS and CDR2 is YFSETQ. CDR3 loop: CASSRLSGQNTEAFF. The CDR3 DNA is TGCGCCAGCAGCCGGCTGAGCGGGCAGAACACTGAAGCTTTCTTT.

The rearrangement uses TRBV28 and TRBJ2-2, with D tentatively TRBD1 (6 bases). Per the germline V gene, CDR1 is MDHEN and CDR2 is SYDVKM. The V end lost 4 bases, the J end lost 0 bases, and 27 bases lay between the germline ends. CDR3 size: 21 residues. The CDR3 region is CASSSRPTQGVGSPNTGELFF. Here the CDR3 DNA reads TGTGCCAGCAGTTCCCGCCCAACACAGGGAGTGGGCTCCCCGAACACCGGGGAGCTGTTTTTT.

This clone was found a few times. At the DNA level, this CDR3 is encoded by other sequences in the same sample as well. The V gene is TRBV7-2, the J gene TRBJ2-7; the D gene is possibly TRBD1 (5 bases). Trimming shortened V by 0 bases and J by 4 bases, and 7 bases separated the two germline ends. Germline CDR1 and CDR2: SGHTA and FQGNSA. The CDR3 loop spans 13 amino acids. The CDR3: CASSLAPGYEQYF. The CDR3 DNA sequence: TGTGCCAGCAGCTTAGCCCCAGGGTACGAGCAGTACTTC.

This clone was found once. The chain has TRBV7-3 and TRBJ2-2; the match to TRBD2 covers 8 bases. The CDR3 extends over 18 amino acids. V lost 5 bases, J lost 3 bases, and 14 bases stayed unmatched. Looked up from germline, CDR1 is SGHTA and CDR2 is FQGTGA. The CDR3 reads CASSPRPVTGGHTGELFF. The CDR3 bases are TGTGCCAGCAGCCCCAGGCCGGTGACGGGGGGGCACACCGGGGAGCTGTTTTTT.

The chain joins TRBV18 to TRBJ1-4; D not certain. This CDR3 is 15 amino acids long. Germline-derived CDR1 and CDR2 are KGHSH and LQKENI. Trimming left V 3 bases short and J 0 bases short, with 8 bases between. This CDR3 is CASSPREATNEKLFF. The CDR3 DNA reads TGTGCCAGCTCACCCAGAGAGGCAACTAATGAAAAACTGTTTTTT.

The J gene is TRBJ2-7, the V gene TRBV5-1; perhaps TRBD1 as D (5 bases). The CDR3 loop spans 15 amino acids. The germline CDR1 and CDR2 sequences are SGHRS and YFSETQ. V lost 4 bases to trimming and J lost 3 bases, with 17 bases between them. The CDR3 is CASSHGRDYNYEQYF. The CDR3, as DNA: TGCGCCAGCAGCCATGGCAGGGATTACAACTACGAGCAGTACTTC.

V gene TRBV19 combines with J gene TRBJ2-1; 9 nucleotides align to TRBD2. The CDR3 sequence is 14 residues long. Per germline, CDR1 LNHDA and CDR2 SQIVND (reference sequence). Trimming cost V 8 bases and J 6 bases; bases outside gene matches: 8. The CDR3 protein is CASDSGRGGNEQFF. CDR3 in DNA: TGTGCCAGTGATAGCGGGAGAGGAGGCAATGAGCAGTTCTTC.

The V and J genes are TRBV11-2 and TRBJ1-4; possible D gene TRBD1, 6 bases. The CDR3 runs to 14 residues. V gave up 6 bases and J gave up 6 bases, with 14 bases separating them. Germline CDR1 and CDR2: SGHAT and FQNNGV. CDR3 amino acids: CASSSYRAHEKLFF. DNA of the CDR3: TGTGCCAGCAGTTCCTACAGGGCCCATGAAAAACTGTTTTTT.

The gene calls are TRBV19 and TRBJ2-1; the D gene is possibly TRBD1 (6 bases). Germline V gene lookup returns CDR1 LNHDA and CDR2 SQIVND (reference sequence). The CDR3 length is 13 residues. Trimming took off 5 bases at V and 7 bases at J, with 12 bases between the two ends. In DNA, the CDR3 is TGTGCCAGTAGTCTCAGGGGCATAAATGAGCAGTTCTTC. Translation gives CASSLRGINEQFF.

This chain connects TRBV14 to TRBJ2-7, with TRBD1 matching 8 bases. Per the germline V gene, CDR1 is SGHDN and CDR2 is FVKESK. This CDR3 region has 13 residues. Trimming took 5 bases from V and 3 from J; bases not matched to a gene: 3. CDR3 sequence (DNA): TGTGCCAGCAGCTTTACAGGGGGCTACGAGCAGTACTTC. This encodes CASSFTGGYEQYF. Together with reference TRBV14 and TRBJ2-7, the CDR3 gives the full variable domain: EAGVTQFPSHSVIEKGQTVTLRCDPISGHDNLYWYRRVMGKEIKFLLHFVKESKQDESGMPNNRFLAERTGGTYSTLKVQPAELEDSGVYFCASSFTGGYEQYFGPGTRLTVT.

The chain joins TRBV7-2 to TRBJ2-5, with D tentatively TRBD2 (5 bases). V was cut by 4 bases and J by 5 bases, with 14 bases left in between. Germline CDR1 and CDR2: SGHTA and FQGNSA. The CDR3 is 14 residues long. In nucleotides, the CDR3 is TGTGCCAGCAGCTCCCAACCCCGGAGGGAGACCCAGTACTTC. Amino acids: CASSSQPRRETQYF.

The chain employs TRBV6-5 and TRBJ2-7, with TRBD2 matching over 8 bases. Germline V gives CDR1 MNHEY, CDR2 SVGAGI. The junction had 7 bases not matched to a gene; V was cut back by 2 bases and J by 4 bases. The CDR3 contains 15 residues. CDR3 DNA sequence: TGTGCCAGCAGTTACCATGCGGGGGGTATTTACGAGCAGTACTTC. Translation: CASSYHAGGIYEQYF.

This clone turned up a few times. The gene calls are TRBV4-1 and TRBJ1-2; D ambiguous. Germline V gives CDR1 MGHRA, CDR2 YSYEKL. This CDR3 contains 14 residues. V lost 8 bases, J lost 3 bases, and 16 bases lay in between. The CDR3 spells CASGLGRGYYGYTF. For the CDR3, the DNA is TGCGCCAGCGGCCTAGGACGGGGATACTATGGCTACACCTTC.

J is TRBJ1-4 and V is TRBV5-1; tentative D call: TRBD1 (5 bases). The CDR3 length is 14 residues. The V gene lost 2 bases and the J gene lost 7 bases, with 12 bases spanning the gap. Germline loops: CDR1 SGHRS, CDR2 YFSETQ. The CDR3 region has the DNA TGCGCCAGCAGCTTTGGAGCAGGGCGTGAAAAACTGTTTTTT. This gives the protein CASSFGAGREKLFF.

This clone was seen just once. CDR3 amino acids: CAWNPPGTGDDEKLFF. The CDR3 nucleotides are TGTGCCTGGAATCCTCCCGGGACAGGGGACGATGAAAAACTGTTTTTT. V usage is TRBV30 and J usage is TRBJ1-4; TRBD1 aligns across 10 bases. The CDR3 covers 16 residues. The germline CDR1 and CDR2 sequences are GTSNPN and SVGIG (reference sequence). Germline trimming cut 4 bases from V and 6 bases from J; bases unmatched to any gene: 11. The full variable domain, with the rest looked up from reference TRBV30 and TRBJ1-4, is SQTIHQWPATLVQPVGSPLSLECTVEGTSNPNLYWYRQAAGRGLQLLFYSVGIGQISSEVPQNLSASRPQDRQFILSSKKLLLSDSGFYLCAWNPPGTGDDEKLFFGSGTQLSVL.

The gene calls are TRBV10-1 and TRBJ2-3; D may be TRBD2 (6 bases). The CDR3 extends over 17 amino acids. V lost 0 bases to trimming and J lost 3 bases, with 16 bases between them. Germline lookup yields CDR1 WNHNN and CDR2 SYGVQD (reference sequence). CDR3 DNA: TGCGCCAGCAGTGAGTCGACTCAAGGGACTCTTACAGATACGCAGTATTTT. Translating gives CASSESTQGTLTDTQYF.

Concerning this clone: Other DNA sequences of this sample code for an identical CDR3. The chain joins TRBV19 to TRBJ2-2, with D unclear. Per the germline V gene, CDR1 is LNHDA and CDR2 is SQIVND (reference sequence). The CDR3 is 14 amino acids. Between the trimmed V and J ends, which lost 5 bases and 7 bases, there was a span of 14 bases. The CDR3 sequence: CASSVTGGGGELFF. The CDR3, as DNA: TGTGCCAGTAGTGTTACTGGTGGTGGCGGGGAGCTGTTTTTT.

This chain joins TRBV28 and TRBJ2-1; 10 bases match TRBD1. The CDR3 spans 15 residues. The V and J ends lost 7 bases and 7 bases, in that order; junction bases with no gene match: 10. CDR1 is MDHEN and CDR2 is SYDVKM in the germline V gene. CDR3 in DNA: TGTGCCAGCACTCCCCGGGACAGGGGTAGAAATGAGCAGTTCTTC. This codes for CASTPRDRGRNEQFF.

The chain links TRBV3-1 (or the pseudogene TRBV3-2) to TRBJ2-4; 9 nucleotides match TRBD1. This CDR3 has 15 residues. The trim removed 1 base at V and 9 bases at J, leaving 7 bases unmatched. Germline loops: CDR1 LGHDT, CDR2 YNNKEL (reference sequence). The CDR3 nucleotides read TGTGCCAGCAGCCAAGCCACAGGGGGCGCGGGCATTCAGTACTTC. Protein sequence: CASSQATGGAGIQYF.

This clone was recorded a few times. This chain links TRBV9 with TRBJ1-2; perhaps TRBD1 as D (5 bases). This CDR3 spans 14 amino acids. Trimming cost V 3 bases and J 6 bases, with 15 bases left between them. The germline gives CDR1 SGDLS, CDR2 YYNGEE. CDR3 nucleotide sequence: TGTGCCAGCAGCGGACCCCCGGGGGTTAATGGCTACACCTTC. Protein product: CASSGPPGVNGYTF. The complete variable domain, with remaining parts taken from reference TRBV9 and TRBJ1-2, reads DSGVTQTPKHLITATGQRVTLRCSPRSGDLSVYWYQQSLDQGLQFLIQYYNGEERAKGNILERFSAQQFPDLHSELNLSSLELGDSALYFCASSGPPGVNGYTFGSGTRLTVV.

V usage is TRBV7-2 and J usage is TRBJ2-6; the D is unclear. With 3 bases removed from V and 0 bases from J, the gap between germline ends came to 3 bases. Per the germline V gene, CDR1 is SGHTA and CDR2 is FQGNSA. This CDR3 has 14 residues. Here the CDR3 reads CASSLSSGANVLTF. In DNA, the CDR3 is TGTGCCAGCAGCTTGAGCTCTGGGGCCAACGTCCTGACTTTC.

In regard to this clone: This same CDR3 is encoded by further DNA sequences in the sample. The rearrangement links TRBV18 to TRBJ2-7; no clear D. Trimming took 3 bases from V and 0 from J, leaving 6 bases between them. Germline-derived CDR1 and CDR2 are KGHSH and LQKENI. The CDR3 length is 13 residues. The DNA of the CDR3 is TGTGCCAGCTCACCGCGAAGCTCCTACGAGCAGTACTTC. Encoded protein: CASSPRSSYEQYF.

The rearrangement uses TRBV7-9 and TRBJ2-5, with 7 bases fitting TRBD2. CDR3 length: 15 residues. In germline, CDR1 is SEHNR, CDR2 FQNEAQ (reference sequence). The V segment lost 5 bases and the J segment 5 bases; nucleotides outside the gene matches: 11. CDR3 sequence: CASSPWGGSGETQYF. DNA for the CDR3: TGTGCCAGCAGCCCTTGGGGCGGGAGTGGTGAGACCCAGTACTTC. The variable domain in full, with the rest retrieved from reference TRBV7-9 and TRBJ2-5, is DTGVSQNPRHKITKRGQNVTFRCDPISEHNRLYWYRQTLGQGPEFLTYFQNEAQLEKSRLLSDRFSAERPKGSFSTLEIQRTEQGDSAMYLCASSPWGGSGETQYFGPGTRLLVL.

V is TRBV30 and J is TRBJ2-7; 7 bases are shared with TRBD1. Germline V gene sequence: CDR1 GTSNPN, CDR2 SVGIG (reference sequence). The V segment lost 1 base and the J segment 6 bases; nucleotides outside the gene matches: 0. This CDR3 has 11 amino acids. The chain's CDR3 is CAWSAGGEQYF. As DNA, the CDR3 is TGTGCCTGGAGTGCAGGGGGCGAGCAGTACTTC. Drawing the rest from reference TRBV30 and TRBJ2-7, the complete variable domain is SQTIHQWPATLVQPVGSPLSLECTVEGTSNPNLYWYRQAAGRGLQLLFYSVGIGQISSEVPQNLSASRPQDRQFILSSKKLLLSDSGFYLCAWSAGGEQYFGPGTRLTVT.

The chain recombines TRBV5-1 with TRBJ2-2; possibly TRBD1 for D (5 bases). The CDR3 is made up of 14 amino acids. V gave up 5 bases and J gave up 0 bases, with 8 bases separating them. Per germline, CDR1 SGHRS and CDR2 YFSETQ. CDR3 in amino acids: CASRETANTGELFF. Here the CDR3 DNA reads TGCGCCAGCAGAGAGACAGCGAACACCGGGGAGCTGTTTTTT.

The chain employs TRBV2 and TRBJ2-5; a possible D gene is TRBD2 (5 bases). V lost 3 bases, J lost 2 bases, and 10 bases lay in between. This CDR3 comprises 14 residues. The germline V gene encodes CDR1 SNHLY and CDR2 FYNNEI. The CDR3 protein is CASSDGRAQETQYF. The CDR3, as DNA: TGTGCCAGCAGTGATGGGCGGGCGCAAGAGACCCAGTACTTC.

This rearrangement joins TRBV6-1 to TRBJ1-2, with 9 nucleotides matching TRBD1. CDR3 length equals 15 residues. Germline loops: CDR1 MNHNS, CDR2 SASEGT. V trimming: 1 base; J trimming: 4 bases; junction bases outside the gene matches: 4. This chain's CDR3 is CASSEDTGGFYGYTF. The CDR3, as DNA: TGTGCCAGCAGTGAAGATACAGGGGGCTTCTATGGCTACACCTTC.

The rearrangement uses TRBV29-1 and TRBJ1-2, with a weak D call TRBD1 (5 bases). This CDR3 spans 12 amino acids. Between the trimmed V and J ends, which lost 6 bases and 2 bases, there was a span of 10 bases. Germline assignment: CDR1 SQVTM and CDR2 ANQGSEA. The CDR3 reads CSVAQENYGYTF. The CDR3 DNA reads as TGCAGCGTGGCACAGGAAAACTATGGCTACACCTTC. The full variable domain, completed using reference TRBV29-1 and TRBJ1-2, is SAVISQKPSRDICQRGTSLTIQCQVDSQVTMMFWYRQQPGQSLTLIATANQGSEATYESGFVIDKFPISRPNLTFSTLTVSNMSPEDSSIYLCSVAQENYGYTFGSGTRLTVV.

The chain is built from TRBV19 and TRBJ1-2; D is ambiguous. In germline, CDR1 is LNHDA, CDR2 SQIVND (reference sequence). Between the trimmed V and J ends, which lost 6 bases and 8 bases, there was a span of 13 bases. This CDR3 spans 12 amino acids. The CDR3: CASRTTWVGYTF. In nucleotides, the CDR3 is TGTGCCAGTAGGACGACATGGGTGGGCTACACCTTC.